The rows below give T cell receptor beta chains drawn from one sample of a study of cytomegalovirus exposure and HLA in healthy donors. Only in-frame clones appear in the TCRdb table, and some are missing; sequencing was by immunoSEQ multiplex PCR. Among roughly 130,000 clones listed, 74% were seen once. The sample comprised PBMCs. Receptor source: a woman aged 50 to 60 in good health and CMV-seropositive. CDR3s include the opening cysteine and the closing phenylalanine or tryptophan. D genes are given only for firm matches. Clone size is shown for a subset of rows, as once, few, many or a class of expanded clone.

18	TRBD1	few	TRBV5-1	TRBJ1-6	TGCGCCAGCAGCTTGGAAGGGACAGGGGGCCGTCGGAATTCACCCCTCCACTTT	CASSLEGTGGRRNSPLHF
14	TRBD1	-	TRBV29-1	TRBJ1-1	TGCAGCGCCCGCCCGGGACAGGGGGCGGCTGAAGCTTTCTTT	CSARPGQGAAEAFF
18	TRBD2	-	TRBV6-4	TRBJ2-3	TGTGCCAGCAGTTTGAGTCCCCTGGGACTAGCGAGCACAGATACGCAGTATTTT	CASSLSPLGLASTDTQYF
13	TRBD1	few	TRBV5-6	TRBJ1-2	TGTGCCAGCAGCGAAACAGGGGAGTATGGCTACACCTTC	CASSETGEYGYTF
13	-	few	TRBV29-1	TRBJ1-2	TGCAGCGTTCTGTTAACAGGGTACTATGGCTACACCTTC	CSVLLTGYYGYTF
20	TRBD1	few	TRBV11-3	TRBJ2-5	TGTGCCAGCAGCTTATCCCCGCGACAGGGGGCGAGTTGGTACCAAGAGACCCAGTACTTC	CASSLSPRQGASWYQETQYF
15	TRBD2	-	TRBV7-2	TRBJ2-3	TGTGCCAGCAGCTTGGCAGCGGGGGGCGTAGATACGCAGTATTTT	CASSLAAGGVDTQYF
14	-	-	TRBV11-3	TRBJ2-5	TGTGCCAGCAGCTTAGGCCCCACAGGGGAGACCCAGTACTTC	CASSLGPTGETQYF
19	TRBD1	once	TRBV28	TRBJ1-4	TGTGCCAGCAATCCGCGGACAGGATCGGGCATGTCGACTAATGAAAAACTGTTTTTT	CASNPRTGSGMSTNEKLFF
15	-	-	TRBV6-6	TRBJ1-1	TGTGCCAGCAGTAGACCGGGACAAGGGAACACTGAAGCTTTCTTT	CASSRPGQGNTEAFF
15	TRBD2	-	TRBV19	TRBJ2-3	TGTGCCAGTAGTACGGGACTACAGCGAACAGATACGCAGTATTTT	CASSTGLQRTDTQYF
15	-	-	TRBV14	TRBJ2-1	TGTGCCAGCACACCGCGGGCCAGCTCCTACAATGAGCAGTTCTTC	CASTPRASSYNEQFF
17	TRBD1	-	TRBV15	TRBJ1-1	TGTGCCACCAGCCCGAGGGACAGAGACAGAATTAACACTGAAGCTTTCTTT	CATSPRDRDRINTEAFF
19	-	-	TRBV27	TRBJ2-2	TGTGCCAGCACCCAGTTTGGAGTTGTAGCCAGTTATTACACCGGGGAGCTGTTTTTT	CASTQFGVVASYYTGELFF
14	TRBD2	-	TRBV7-2	TRBJ2-3	TGTGCCAGCAGCCCCGGGGGGGGCACAGATACGCAGTATTTT	CASSPGGGTDTQYF
12	-	-	TRBV7-2	TRBJ2-7	TGTGCCAGCAGTCCCGGTAGATACGAGCAGTACTTC	CASSPGRYEQYF
13	-	few	TRBV19	TRBJ2-2	TGTGCCAGTAGTAGCACAGGGTTGGGGGAGCTGTTTTTT	CASSSTGLGELFF
13	-	-	TRBV7-2	TRBJ2-2	TGTGCCAGCAGCTTAGCGTATACCGGGGAGCTGTTTTTT	CASSLAYTGELFF
15	TRBD1	-	TRBV6-5	TRBJ2-7	TGTGCCAGCAGTTACGGGGAAGGGGGCATCTACGAGCAGTACTTC	CASSYGEGGIYEQYF
11	-	-	TRBV7-9	TRBJ1-1	TGTGCCAGCAGAAACACAGGTGAAGCTTTCTTT	CASRNTGEAFF
14	-	-	TRBV30	TRBJ1-3	TGTGCCTCTGGCGGGTCGGGGTCTGGAAACACCATATATTTT	CASGGSGSGNTIYF
15	TRBD1	-	TRBV5-4	TRBJ2-2	TGTGCCAGCAGCAGGGACAGCCTGGAAACCGGGGAGCTGTTTTTT	CASSRDSLETGELFF
16	TRBD1	-	TRBV27	TRBJ2-3	TGTGCCAGCAGTTGGACAGGGGGCTGGAACACAGATACGCAGTATTTT	CASSWTGGWNTDTQYF
15	-	-	TRBV2	TRBJ2-1	TGTGCCAGCAGCCAGGGGACCAGCTCCTACAATGAGCAGTTCTTC	CASSQGTSSYNEQFF
18	TRBD1	-	TRBV5-4	TRBJ2-3	TGTGCCAGCAGCCCACGTCCCGGGACAGGGGATAGCACAGATACGCAGTATTTT	CASSPRPGTGDSTDTQYF
15	TRBD2	few	TRBV7-9	TRBJ2-5	TGTGCCAGCAGCTATGGGCGGGAGCCGGATGAGACCCAGTACTTC	CASSYGREPDETQYF
17	-	-	TRBV5-6	TRBJ1-3	TGTGCCAGCAGCCGGGAGGGTTTGAGAGCTGGTGGAAACACCATATATTTT	CASSREGLRAGGNTIYF
15	-	-	TRBV5-1	TRBJ2-5	TGCGCCAGCAGCCCGGCTAGCGCATTAAAAGAGACCCAGTACTTC	CASSPASALKETQYF
13	-	-	TRBV6-1	TRBJ2-1	TGTGCCAGCAGTGAAAACGGTGACAATGAGCAGTTCTTC	CASSENGDNEQFF
16	-	-	TRBV5-1	TRBJ1-5	TGCGCCAGCAGCTTGGGGCCCGCAAGGGGTAATCAGCCCCAGCATTTT	CASSLGPARGNQPQHF
15	TRBD1	few	TRBV5-1	TRBJ2-1	TGCGCCAGCAGCTTGGCGGGACAGGTGATGAATGAGCAGTTCTTC	CASSLAGQVMNEQFF
16	TRBD2	-	TRBV7-2	TRBJ2-7	TGTGCCAGCAGCTTAGGTGGGACTAGCGGCCTCTACGAGCAGTACTTC	CASSLGGTSGLYEQYF
11	TRBD2	-	TRBV5-1	TRBJ2-7	TGCGCCAGCAGGGGAGGGTCCGAGCAGTACTTC	CASRGGSEQYF
15	TRBD2	-	TRBV7-2	TRBJ2-5	TGTGCCAGCAGCAGAGCGGGGGTGTCCCAAGAGACCCAGTACTTC	CASSRAGVSQETQYF
14	-	-	TRBV9	TRBJ1-2	TGTGCCAGCAGCGCCCCCCTGGCATTCTATGGCTACACCTTC	CASSAPLAFYGYTF
17	TRBD2	few	TRBV2	TRBJ2-5	TGTGCCAGCAGTCCCGGGACTAGCGGGGGGCCCCAAGAGACCCAGTACTTC	CASSPGTSGGPQETQYF
13	TRBD2	once	TRBV5-1	TRBJ2-5	TGCGCCAGCAGGACTAGCGTAGAAGAGACCCAGTACTTC	CASRTSVEETQYF
18	TRBD2	-	TRBV4-2	TRBJ2-6	TGTGCCAGCAGCCTATTAACTAGCGGGGACTCTGGGGCCAACGTCCTGACTTTC	CASSLLTSGDSGANVLTF
14	TRBD1	-	TRBV11-3	TRBJ1-4	TGTGCCAGCTCCACCGGGACAGCCAATGAAAAACTGTTTTTT	CASSTGTANEKLFF
13	-	few	TRBV4-2	TRBJ2-3	TGTGCCAGCAGCCTAAGCGCGGCGGATACGCAGTATTTT	CASSLSAADTQYF
13	-	-	TRBV18	TRBJ2-7	TGTGCCAGCTCAAACGGAAGGGGCTACGAGCAGTACTTC	CASSNGRGYEQYF
16	TRBD2	-	TRBV7-6	TRBJ2-3	TGTGCCAGCAGCTCCCTAGCGGGGGGGATAACAGATACGCAGTATTTT	CASSSLAGGITDTQYF
15	-	-	TRBV4-2	TRBJ1-1	TGTGCCAGCAGCCAAGAAACAGGGCTTTACACTGAAGCTTTCTTT	CASSQETGLYTEAFF
15	-	-	TRBV10-3	TRBJ1-1	TGTGCCAGCCAAGTCACGTCGCAGGAAAACACTGAAGCTTTCTTT	CASQVTSQENTEAFF
14	TRBD1	few	TRBV5-4	TRBJ2-7	TGTGCCAGCAGCTTGGGACAGGGCAACTACGAGCAGTACTTC	CASSLGQGNYEQYF
14	-	-	TRBV6-6	TRBJ2-2	TGTGCCAGCAGTTACTCGAGGGACACCGGGGAGCTGTTTTTT	CASSYSRDTGELFF
14	TRBD1	-	TRBV30	TRBJ2-1	TGTGCCTGGGACCGGGACAGGGGTCCTAATGAGCAGTTCTTC	CAWDRDRGPNEQFF